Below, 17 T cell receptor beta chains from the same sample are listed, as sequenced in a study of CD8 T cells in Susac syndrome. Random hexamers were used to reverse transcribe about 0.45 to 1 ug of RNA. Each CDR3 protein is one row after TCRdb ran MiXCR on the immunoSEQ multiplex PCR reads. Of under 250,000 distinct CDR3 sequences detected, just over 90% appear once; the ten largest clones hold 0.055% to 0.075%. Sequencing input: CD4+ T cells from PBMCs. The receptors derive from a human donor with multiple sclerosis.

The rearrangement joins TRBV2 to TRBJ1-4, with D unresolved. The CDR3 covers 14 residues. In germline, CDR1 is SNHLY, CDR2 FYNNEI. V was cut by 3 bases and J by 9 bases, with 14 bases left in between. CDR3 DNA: TGTGCCAGCAGTGAGATTTTAGGAGGGAAAAAACTGTTTTTT. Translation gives CASSEILGGKKLFF. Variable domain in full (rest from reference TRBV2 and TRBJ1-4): EPEVTQTPSHQVTQMGQEVILRCVPISNHLYFYWYRQILGQKVEFLVSFYNNEISEKSEIFDDQFSVERPDGSNFTLKIRSTKLEDSAMYFCASSEILGGKKLFFGSGTQLSVL.

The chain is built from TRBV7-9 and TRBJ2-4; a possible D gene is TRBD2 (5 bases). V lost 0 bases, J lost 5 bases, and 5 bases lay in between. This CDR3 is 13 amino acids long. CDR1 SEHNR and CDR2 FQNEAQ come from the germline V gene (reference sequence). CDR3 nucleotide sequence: TGTGCCAGCAGCTTAGCGAGGGAAAACATTCAGTACTTC. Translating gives CASSLARENIQYF.

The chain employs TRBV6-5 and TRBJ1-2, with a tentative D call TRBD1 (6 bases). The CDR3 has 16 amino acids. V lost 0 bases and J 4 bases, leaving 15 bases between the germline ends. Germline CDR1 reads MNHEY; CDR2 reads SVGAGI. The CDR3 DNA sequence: TGTGCCAGCAGTTACTCGAACGGGGGCGCTTTCTATGGCTACACCTTC. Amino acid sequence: CASSYSNGGAFYGYTF.

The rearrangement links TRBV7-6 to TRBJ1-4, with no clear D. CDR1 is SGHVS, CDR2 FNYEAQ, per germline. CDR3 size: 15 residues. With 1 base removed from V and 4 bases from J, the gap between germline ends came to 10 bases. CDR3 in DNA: TGTGCCAGCAGCTTAGAGCCAGCCCTTAATGAAAAACTGTTTTTT. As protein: CASSLEPALNEKLFF.

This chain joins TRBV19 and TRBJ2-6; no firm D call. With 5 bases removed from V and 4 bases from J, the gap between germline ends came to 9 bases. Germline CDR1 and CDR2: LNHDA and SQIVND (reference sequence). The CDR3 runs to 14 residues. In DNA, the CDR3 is TGTGCCAGTAGTCCCGATGGAGGGGCCAACGTCCTGACTTTC. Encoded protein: CASSPDGGANVLTF. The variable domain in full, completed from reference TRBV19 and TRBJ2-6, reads DGGITQSPKYLFRKEGQNVTLSCEQNLNHDAMYWYRQDPGQGLRLIYYSQIVNDFQKGDIAEGYSVSREKKESFPLTVTSAQKNPTAFYLCASSPDGGANVLTFGAGSRLTVL.

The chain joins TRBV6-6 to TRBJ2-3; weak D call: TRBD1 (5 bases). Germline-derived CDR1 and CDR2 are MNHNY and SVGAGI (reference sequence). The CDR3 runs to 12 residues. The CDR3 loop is CATDSNTDTQYF. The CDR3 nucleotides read TGTGCAACCGACAGTAACACAGATACGCAGTATTTT.

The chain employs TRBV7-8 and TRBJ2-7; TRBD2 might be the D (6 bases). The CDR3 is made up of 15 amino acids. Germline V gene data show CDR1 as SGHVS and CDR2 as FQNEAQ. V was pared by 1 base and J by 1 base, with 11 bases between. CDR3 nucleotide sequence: TGTGCCAGCAGCTTAGGCGGGATTCGGTCCTACGAGCAGTACGTC. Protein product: CASSLGGIRSYEQYV.

The CDR3 sequence is CASSEAETGVLGYTF. The CDR3 bases are TGTGCCAGCAGTGAAGCGGAGACAGGGGTGCTTGGCTACACCTTC. The chain combines TRBV2 with TRBJ1-2; TRBD1 agrees at 8 bases. Germline loops: CDR1 SNHLY, CDR2 FYNNEI. V gave up 0 bases and J gave up 7 bases; unmatched junction bases: 7. There are 15 residues in the CDR3.

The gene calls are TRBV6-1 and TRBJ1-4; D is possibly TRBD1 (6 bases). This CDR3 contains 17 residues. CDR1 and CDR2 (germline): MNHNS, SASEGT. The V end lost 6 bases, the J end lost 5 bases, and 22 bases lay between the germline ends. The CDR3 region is CASRPSLGAVKNEKLFF. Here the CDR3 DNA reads TGTGCCAGCAGACCTTCCCTGGGGGCAGTGAAAAATGAAAAACTGTTTTTT.

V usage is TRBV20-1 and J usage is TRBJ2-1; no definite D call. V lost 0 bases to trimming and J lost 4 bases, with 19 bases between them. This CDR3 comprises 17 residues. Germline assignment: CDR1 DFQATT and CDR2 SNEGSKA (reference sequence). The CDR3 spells CSARDLYSLPTYNEQFF. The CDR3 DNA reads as TGCAGTGCTAGAGATCTTTACTCCCTACCCACTTACAATGAGCAGTTCTTC.

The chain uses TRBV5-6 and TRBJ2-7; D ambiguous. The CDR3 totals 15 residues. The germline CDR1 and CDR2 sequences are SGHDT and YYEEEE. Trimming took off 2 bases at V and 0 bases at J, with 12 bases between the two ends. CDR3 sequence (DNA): TGTGCCAGCAGCTTCAGGTCACCGAACTCCTACGAGCAGTACTTC. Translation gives CASSFRSPNSYEQYF.

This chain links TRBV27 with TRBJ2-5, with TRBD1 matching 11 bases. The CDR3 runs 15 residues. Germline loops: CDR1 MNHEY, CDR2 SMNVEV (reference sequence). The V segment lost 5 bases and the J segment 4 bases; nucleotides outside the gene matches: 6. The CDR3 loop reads CASSPRDRGTETQYF. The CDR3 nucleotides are TGTGCCAGCAGTCCCCGGGACAGGGGGACAGAGACCCAGTACTTC.

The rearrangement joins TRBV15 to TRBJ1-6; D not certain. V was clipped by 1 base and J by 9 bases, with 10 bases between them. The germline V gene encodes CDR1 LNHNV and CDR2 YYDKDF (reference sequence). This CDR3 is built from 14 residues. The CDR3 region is CATSRASPGSPLHF. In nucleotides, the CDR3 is TGTGCCACCAGCAGAGCCAGTCCGGGTTCACCCCTCCACTTT.

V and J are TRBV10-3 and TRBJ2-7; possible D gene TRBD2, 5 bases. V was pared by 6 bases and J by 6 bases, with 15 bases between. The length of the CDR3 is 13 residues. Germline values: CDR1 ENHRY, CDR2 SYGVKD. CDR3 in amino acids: CAIRDLAAGEQYV. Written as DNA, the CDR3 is TGTGCCATCAGGGACCTAGCTGCAGGCGAGCAGTACGTC.

CDR3 protein: CASKGLGRNEQFF. For the CDR3, the DNA is TGTGCCAGTAAAGGTTTAGGGCGTAATGAGCAGTTCTTC. The chain couples TRBV19 to TRBJ2-1; D gene uncertain. This CDR3 contains 13 residues. Per the germline V gene, CDR1 is LNHDA and CDR2 is SQIVND (reference sequence). The ends were cut back, 7 bases at V and 7 bases at J, with 14 bases in the middle.

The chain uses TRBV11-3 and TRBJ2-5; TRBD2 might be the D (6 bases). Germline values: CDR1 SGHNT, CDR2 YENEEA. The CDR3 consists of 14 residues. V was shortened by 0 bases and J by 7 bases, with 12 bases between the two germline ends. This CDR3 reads CASSLEGGIGTQYF. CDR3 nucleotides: TGTGCCAGCAGCTTAGAAGGCGGGATCGGGACCCAGTACTTC.

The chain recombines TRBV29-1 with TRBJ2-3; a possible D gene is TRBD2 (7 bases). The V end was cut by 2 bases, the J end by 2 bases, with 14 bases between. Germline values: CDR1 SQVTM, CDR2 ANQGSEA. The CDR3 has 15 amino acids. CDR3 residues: CSVESGTPNTDTQYF. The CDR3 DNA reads TGCAGCGTTGAAAGCGGGACACCTAACACAGATACGCAGTATTTT.